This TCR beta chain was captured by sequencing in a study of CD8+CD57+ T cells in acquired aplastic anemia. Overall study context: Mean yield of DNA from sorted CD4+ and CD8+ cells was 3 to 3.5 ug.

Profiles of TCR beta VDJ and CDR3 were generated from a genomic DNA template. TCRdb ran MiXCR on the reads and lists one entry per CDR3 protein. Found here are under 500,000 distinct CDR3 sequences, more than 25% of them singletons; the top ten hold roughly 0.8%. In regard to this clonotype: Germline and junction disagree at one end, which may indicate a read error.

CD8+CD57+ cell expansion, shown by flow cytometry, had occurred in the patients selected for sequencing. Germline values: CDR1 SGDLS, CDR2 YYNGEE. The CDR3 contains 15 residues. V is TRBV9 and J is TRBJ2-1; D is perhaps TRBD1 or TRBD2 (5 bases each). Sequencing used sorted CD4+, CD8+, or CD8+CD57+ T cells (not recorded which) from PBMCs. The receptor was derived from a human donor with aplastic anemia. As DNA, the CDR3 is TGTGCCAGCAGCGCCCGACGTGAACTAGACAGTGAGCAGCTCTTC. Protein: CASSARRELDSEQLF.